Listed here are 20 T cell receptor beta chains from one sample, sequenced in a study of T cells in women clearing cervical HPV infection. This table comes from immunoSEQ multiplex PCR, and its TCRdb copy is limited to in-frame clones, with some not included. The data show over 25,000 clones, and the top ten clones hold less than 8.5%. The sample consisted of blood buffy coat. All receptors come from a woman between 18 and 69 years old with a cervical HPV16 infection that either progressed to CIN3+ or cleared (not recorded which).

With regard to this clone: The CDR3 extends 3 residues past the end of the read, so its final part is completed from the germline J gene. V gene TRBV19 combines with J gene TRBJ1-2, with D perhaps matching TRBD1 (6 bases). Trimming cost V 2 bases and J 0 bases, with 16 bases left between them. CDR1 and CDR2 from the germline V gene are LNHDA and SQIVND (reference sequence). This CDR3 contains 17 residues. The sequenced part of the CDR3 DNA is TGTGCCAGTAGTATATTGTCAGGGGCCTCGTCTAACTATGGC. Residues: CASSILSGASSNYG. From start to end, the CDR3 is CASSILSGASSNYGYTF.

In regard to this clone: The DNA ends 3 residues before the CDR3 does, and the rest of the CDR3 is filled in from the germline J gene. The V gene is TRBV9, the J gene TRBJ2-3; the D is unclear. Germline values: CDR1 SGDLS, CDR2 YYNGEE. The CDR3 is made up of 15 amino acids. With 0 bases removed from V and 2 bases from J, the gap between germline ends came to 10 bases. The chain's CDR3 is CASSVVGAYTDTQYF. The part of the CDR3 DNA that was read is TGTGCCAGCAGCGTAGTGGGCGCGTACACAGATACG. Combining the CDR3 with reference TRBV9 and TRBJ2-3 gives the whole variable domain DSGVTQTPKHLITATGQRVTLRCSPRSGDLSVYWYQQSLDQGLQFLIQYYNGEERAKGNILERFSAQQFPDLHSELNLSSLELGDSALYFCASSVVGAYTDTQYFGPGTRLTVL.

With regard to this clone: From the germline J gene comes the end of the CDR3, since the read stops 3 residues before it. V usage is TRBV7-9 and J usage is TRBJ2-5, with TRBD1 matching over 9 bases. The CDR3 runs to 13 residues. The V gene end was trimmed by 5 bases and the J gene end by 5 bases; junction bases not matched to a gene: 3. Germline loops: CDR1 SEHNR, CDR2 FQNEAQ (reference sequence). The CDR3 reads CASSEQGAETQYF. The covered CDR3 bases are TGTGCCAGCAGCGAACAGGGGGCCGAGACC.

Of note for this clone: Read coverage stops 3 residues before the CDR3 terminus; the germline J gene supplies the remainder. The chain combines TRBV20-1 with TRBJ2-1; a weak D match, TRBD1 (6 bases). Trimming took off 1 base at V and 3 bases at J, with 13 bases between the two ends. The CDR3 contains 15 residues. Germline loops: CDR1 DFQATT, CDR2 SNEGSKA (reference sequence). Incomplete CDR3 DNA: TGCAGTGCTAGAGGGCAGAACAGGGACTACAATGAG. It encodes CSARGQNRDYNE. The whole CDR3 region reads CSARGQNRDYNEQFF.

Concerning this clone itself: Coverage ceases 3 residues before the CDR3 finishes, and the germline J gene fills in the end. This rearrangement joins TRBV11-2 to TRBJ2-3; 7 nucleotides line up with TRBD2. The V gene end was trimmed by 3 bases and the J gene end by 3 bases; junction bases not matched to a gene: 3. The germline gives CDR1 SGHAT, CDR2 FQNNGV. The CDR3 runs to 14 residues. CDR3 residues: CASSFGGGTDTQYF. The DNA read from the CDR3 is TGTGCCAGCAGCTTTGGGGGGGGGACAGATACG.

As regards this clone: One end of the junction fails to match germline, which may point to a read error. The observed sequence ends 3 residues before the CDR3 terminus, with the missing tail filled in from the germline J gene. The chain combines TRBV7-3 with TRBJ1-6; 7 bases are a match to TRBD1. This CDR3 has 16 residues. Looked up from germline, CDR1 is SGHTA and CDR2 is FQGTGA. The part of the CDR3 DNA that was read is TGTGCCACCCCACCGACAGGGATCTCCCATAATTCACCC. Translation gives CATPPTGISHNSP. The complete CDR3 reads CATPPTGISHNSPLHF.

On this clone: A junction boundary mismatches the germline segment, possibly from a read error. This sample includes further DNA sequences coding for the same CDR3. The chain's CDR3 is CASSSTGAGNTIYF. CDR3 bases read: TGTGCCAGCAGCTCGACAGGGGCTGGAAACACG. The chain has TRBV11-1 and TRBJ1-3; 8 bases map to TRBD1. The CDR3 goes on 3 residues after the read ends, and that part is filled in from the germline J gene. CDR1 is SGHAT and CDR2 is FQDESV in the germline V gene (reference sequence). This CDR3 is 14 amino acids long.

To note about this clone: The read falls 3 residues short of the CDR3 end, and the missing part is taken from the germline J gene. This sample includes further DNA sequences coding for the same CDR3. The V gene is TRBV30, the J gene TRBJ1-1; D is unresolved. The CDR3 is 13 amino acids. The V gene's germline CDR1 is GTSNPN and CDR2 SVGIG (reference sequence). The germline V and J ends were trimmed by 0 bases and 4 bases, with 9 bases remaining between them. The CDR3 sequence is CAWSVTGSTEAFF. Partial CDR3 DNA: TGTGCCTGGAGTGTTACGGGGAGCACTGAA.

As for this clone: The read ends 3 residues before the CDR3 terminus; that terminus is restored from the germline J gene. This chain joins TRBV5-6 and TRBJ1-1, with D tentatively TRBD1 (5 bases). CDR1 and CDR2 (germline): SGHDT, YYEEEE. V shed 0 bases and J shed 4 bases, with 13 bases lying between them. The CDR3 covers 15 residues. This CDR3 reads CASSLVSGQVTEAFF. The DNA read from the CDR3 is TGTGCCAGCAGCTTGGTGTCAGGGCAAGTCACTGAA.

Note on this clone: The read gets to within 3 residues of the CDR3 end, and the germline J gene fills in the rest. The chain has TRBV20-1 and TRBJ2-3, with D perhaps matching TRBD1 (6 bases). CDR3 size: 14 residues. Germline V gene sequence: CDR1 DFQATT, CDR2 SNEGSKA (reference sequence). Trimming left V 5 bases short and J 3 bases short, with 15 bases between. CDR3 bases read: TGCAGTGCTCCTCAGGGGATAAGGACAGATACG. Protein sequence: CSAPQGIRTDT. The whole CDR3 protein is CSAPQGIRTDTQYF.

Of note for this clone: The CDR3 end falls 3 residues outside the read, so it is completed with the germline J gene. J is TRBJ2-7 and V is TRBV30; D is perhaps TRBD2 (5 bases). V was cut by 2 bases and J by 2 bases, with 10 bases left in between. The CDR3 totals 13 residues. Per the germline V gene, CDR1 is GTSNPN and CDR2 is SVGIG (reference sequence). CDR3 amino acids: CAWSRGGPYEQYF. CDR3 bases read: TGTGCCTGGAGTCGCGGAGGTCCCTACGAG.

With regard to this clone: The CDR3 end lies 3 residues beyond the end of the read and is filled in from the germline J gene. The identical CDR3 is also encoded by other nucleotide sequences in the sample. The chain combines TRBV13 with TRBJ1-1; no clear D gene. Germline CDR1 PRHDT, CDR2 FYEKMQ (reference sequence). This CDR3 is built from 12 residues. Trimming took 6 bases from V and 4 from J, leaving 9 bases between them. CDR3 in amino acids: CASSSQGTEAFF. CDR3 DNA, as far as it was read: TGTGCCAGCAGTTCTCAAGGCACTGAA.

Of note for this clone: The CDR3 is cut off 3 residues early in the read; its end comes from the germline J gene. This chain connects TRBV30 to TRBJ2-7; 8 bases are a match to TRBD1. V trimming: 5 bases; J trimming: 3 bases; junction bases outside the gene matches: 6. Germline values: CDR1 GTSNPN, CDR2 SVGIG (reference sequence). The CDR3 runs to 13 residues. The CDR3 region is CAWGTGDYYEQYF. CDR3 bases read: TGTGCCTGGGGGACAGGAGACTACTACGAG.

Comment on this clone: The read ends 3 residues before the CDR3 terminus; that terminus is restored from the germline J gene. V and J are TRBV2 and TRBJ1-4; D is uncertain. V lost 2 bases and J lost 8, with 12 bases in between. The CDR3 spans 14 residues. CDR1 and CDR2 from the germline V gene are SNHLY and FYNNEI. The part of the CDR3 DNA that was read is TGTGCCAGCAGTGAATTATCAAATCAGGAAAAA. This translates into CASSELSNQEK. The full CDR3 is CASSELSNQEKLFF. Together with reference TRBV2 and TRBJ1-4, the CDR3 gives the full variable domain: EPEVTQTPSHQVTQMGQEVILRCVPISNHLYFYWYRQILGQKVEFLVSFYNNEISEKSEIFDDQFSVERPDGSNFTLKIRSTKLEDSAMYFCASSELSNQEKLFFGSGTQLSVL.

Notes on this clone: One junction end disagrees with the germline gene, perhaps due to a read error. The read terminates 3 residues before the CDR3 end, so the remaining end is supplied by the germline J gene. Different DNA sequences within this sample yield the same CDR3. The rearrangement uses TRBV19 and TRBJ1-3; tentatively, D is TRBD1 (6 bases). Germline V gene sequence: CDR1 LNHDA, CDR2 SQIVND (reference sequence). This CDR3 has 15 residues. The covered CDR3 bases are TGTGCCAGTAGTATCCCGACAGGCTCTGGAAACACG. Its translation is CASSIPTGSGNT. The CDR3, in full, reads CASSIPTGSGNTIYF.

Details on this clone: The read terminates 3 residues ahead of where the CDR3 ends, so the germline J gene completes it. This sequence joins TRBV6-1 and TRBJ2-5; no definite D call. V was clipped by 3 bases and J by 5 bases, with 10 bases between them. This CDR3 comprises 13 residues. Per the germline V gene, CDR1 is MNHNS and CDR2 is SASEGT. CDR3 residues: CASSDSQTETQYF. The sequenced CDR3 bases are TGTGCCAGCAGTGATTCACAGACGGAGACC.

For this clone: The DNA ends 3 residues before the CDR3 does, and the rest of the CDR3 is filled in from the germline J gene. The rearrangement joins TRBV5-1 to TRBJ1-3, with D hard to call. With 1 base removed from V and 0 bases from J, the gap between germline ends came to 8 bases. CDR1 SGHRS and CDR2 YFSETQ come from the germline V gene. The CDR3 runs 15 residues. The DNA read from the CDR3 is TGCGCCAGCAGCTTGTACCCGGGCTCTGGAAACACC. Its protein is CASSLYPGSGNT. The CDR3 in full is CASSLYPGSGNTIYF.

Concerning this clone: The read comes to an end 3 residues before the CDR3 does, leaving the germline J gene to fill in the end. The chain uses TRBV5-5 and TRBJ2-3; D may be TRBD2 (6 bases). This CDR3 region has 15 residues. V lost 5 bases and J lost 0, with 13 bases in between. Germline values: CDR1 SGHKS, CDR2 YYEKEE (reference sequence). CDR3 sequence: CASRIGDSSTDTQYF. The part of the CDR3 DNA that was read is TGTGCCAGCAGAATCGGGGACTCTAGCACAGATACG.

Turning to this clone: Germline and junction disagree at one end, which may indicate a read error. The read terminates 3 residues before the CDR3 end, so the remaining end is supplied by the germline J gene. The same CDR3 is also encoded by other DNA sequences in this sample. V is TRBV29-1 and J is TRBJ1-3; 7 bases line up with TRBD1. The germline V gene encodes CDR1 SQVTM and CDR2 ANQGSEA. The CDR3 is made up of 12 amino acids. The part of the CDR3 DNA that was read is TGCAGCGCAGGGACAGCTGGAAACACT. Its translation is CSAGTAGNT. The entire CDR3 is CSAGTAGNTIYF. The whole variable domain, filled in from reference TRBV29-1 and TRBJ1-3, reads SAVISQKPSRDICQRGTSLTIQCQVDSQVTMMFWYRQQPGQSLTLIATANQGSEATYESGFVIDKFPISRPNLTFSTLTVSNMSPEDSSIYLCSAGTAGNTIYFGEGSWLTVV.

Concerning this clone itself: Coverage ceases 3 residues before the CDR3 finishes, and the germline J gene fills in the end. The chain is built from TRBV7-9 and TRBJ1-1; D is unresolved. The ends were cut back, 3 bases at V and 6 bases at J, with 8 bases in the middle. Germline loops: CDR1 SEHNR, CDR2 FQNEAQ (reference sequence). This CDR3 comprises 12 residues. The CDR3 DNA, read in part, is TGTGCCAGCAGCTTTTCAGAACCTGAA. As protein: CASSFSEPE. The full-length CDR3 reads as CASSFSEPEAFF.